The rows below give T cell receptor beta chains drawn from one sample of a study of human T cells and chemical hapten exposure. A single record per CDR3 protein comes from TCRdb applying MiXCR to the RACE reads. The sample has tens of thousands of distinct CDR3 sequences, 9% to 12% seen once; the top ten hold roughly 27%. The specimen was whole blood, collected in connection with sensitization to the hapten diphenylcyclopropenone (DPC). These receptors originate from a man aged 50 to 60 with alopecia areata. Some clones in this sample may be carry-over from other donors' samples. Each CDR3 is given with its conserved first and last residue. The D gene is left open where the match is weak. Only part of the rows carry a size: once, few, many, or a class if the clone is expanded.

cdr3_nt: TGTGCCAGCAGCTTTTATTCCTGGAACTACGAGCAGTACTTC
cdr3_aa: CASSFYSWNYEQYF
d_call: .
j_call: TRBJ2-7
v_call: TRBV11-2
clone_size: many

cdr3_nt: TGTGCCAGCAGCTTAGTTCTCGGGGCCACTGAAGCTTTCTTT
cdr3_aa: CASSLVLGATEAFF
d_call: .
j_call: TRBJ1-1
v_call: TRBV7-9
clone_size: many

cdr3_nt: TGCGCCAGCAGCCCGGGGAGGACTCCCGGCGGGAATGAGCAGTTCTTC
cdr3_aa: CASSPGRTPGGNEQFF
d_call: .
j_call: TRBJ2-1
v_call: TRBV5-1
clone_size: .

cdr3_nt: TGTGCCAGTAGTGAAGGGGGCGTTTATACGCAGTATTTT
cdr3_aa: CASSEGGVYTQYF
d_call: TRBD1
j_call: TRBJ2-3
v_call: TRBV19
clone_size: .

cdr3_nt: TGTGCCAGCAGTTACGAAGGGACAGGGATCGCAACTAATGAAAAACTGTTTTTT
cdr3_aa: CASSYEGTGIATNEKLFF
d_call: TRBD1
j_call: TRBJ1-4
v_call: TRBV6-2/TRBV6-3
clone_size: many

cdr3_nt: TGTGCCAGCAGTTTAGGAGCCCGGGAAGCCACGGTGAACACCGGGGAGCTGTTTTTT
cdr3_aa: CASSLGAREATVNTGELFF
d_call: .
j_call: TRBJ2-2
v_call: TRBV12-3/TRBV12-4
clone_size: many

cdr3_nt: TGCAGCGTTGGACGCACGCAAGAGACCCAGTACTTC
cdr3_aa: CSVGRTQETQYF
d_call: .
j_call: TRBJ2-5
v_call: TRBV29-1
clone_size: few

cdr3_nt: TGTGCCAGCAGCCGATCCCACACCGGGGAGCTGTTTTTT
cdr3_aa: CASSRSHTGELFF
d_call: .
j_call: TRBJ2-2
v_call: TRBV7-7
clone_size: many

cdr3_nt: TGTGCCAGCAGCTTATCCCGCCAGGAGACCCAGTACTTC
cdr3_aa: CASSLSRQETQYF
d_call: .
j_call: TRBJ2-5
v_call: TRBV11-2
clone_size: few

cdr3_nt: TGTGCCAGCAGCGAGCTGGCAGACTCTGGAAACACCATATATTTT
cdr3_aa: CASSELADSGNTIYF
d_call: .
j_call: TRBJ1-3
v_call: TRBV14
clone_size: few

cdr3_nt: TGTGCCAGCAGTTTATACCCTCTGGACGAGCAGTACTTC
cdr3_aa: CASSLYPLDEQYF
d_call: .
j_call: TRBJ2-7
v_call: TRBV27
clone_size: few

cdr3_nt: TGTGCCAGCAGCCAAGAGGGGGGGCGTCCTGAGCAGTTCTTC
cdr3_aa: CASSQEGGRPEQFF
d_call: .
j_call: TRBJ2-1
v_call: TRBV3-1
clone_size: .

cdr3_nt: TGCGCCAGCAGCCAATGGGATACAGGGCAGCCCCAGCATTTT
cdr3_aa: CASSQWDTGQPQHF
d_call: .
j_call: TRBJ1-5
v_call: TRBV4-3
clone_size: .

cdr3_nt: TGTGCCAGCAGCTTTAATTATCTAAGCACAGATACGCAGTATTTT
cdr3_aa: CASSFNYLSTDTQYF
d_call: .
j_call: TRBJ2-3
v_call: TRBV7-2
clone_size: many

cdr3_nt: TGTGCCAGCAGTGCGCCGGGACTGAAGACCCAGTACTTC
cdr3_aa: CASSAPGLKTQYF
d_call: .
j_call: TRBJ2-5
v_call: TRBV6-2/TRBV6-3
clone_size: few

cdr3_nt: TGCGCCAGCAGCTTGGGTCCGGCTTCCTATGGCTACACCTTC
cdr3_aa: CASSLGPASYGYTF
d_call: .
j_call: TRBJ1-2
v_call: TRBV5-1
clone_size: many

cdr3_nt: TGTGCCAGCAGCTTAGGGGTGGGTTACGATGAGCAGTTCTTC
cdr3_aa: CASSLGVGYDEQFF
d_call: .
j_call: TRBJ2-1
v_call: TRBV7-2
clone_size: medium-sized

cdr3_nt: TGTGCCAGCAGTCCCGACAGGGGTGAGTACTACGAGCAGTACTTC
cdr3_aa: CASSPDRGEYYEQYF
d_call: TRBD1
j_call: TRBJ2-7
v_call: TRBV27
clone_size: many

cdr3_nt: TGTGCCAGCAGCTTCGGACCCCGCAATCAGCCCCAGCATTTT
cdr3_aa: CASSFGPRNQPQHF
d_call: .
j_call: TRBJ1-5
v_call: TRBV7-8
clone_size: once

cdr3_nt: TGTGCCTGGAGTGTAGCAGGGATGAACACCGGGGAGCTGTTTTTT
cdr3_aa: CAWSVAGMNTGELFF
d_call: .
j_call: TRBJ2-2
v_call: TRBV30
clone_size: many

cdr3_nt: TGTGCCAGCAGTTCACAGGGGGCAGGGAACACCGGGGAGCTGTTTTTT
cdr3_aa: CASSSQGAGNTGELFF
d_call: TRBD1
j_call: TRBJ2-2
v_call: TRBV7-2
clone_size: .

cdr3_nt: TGTGCCATCAGCACCGGGACAGCGAGCACAGATACGCAGTATTTT
cdr3_aa: CAISTGTASTDTQYF
d_call: TRBD1
j_call: TRBJ2-3
v_call: TRBV10-3
clone_size: many

cdr3_nt: TGTGCCAGCAGCCAAGACAACTATGGCTACACCTTC
cdr3_aa: CASSQDNYGYTF
d_call: .
j_call: TRBJ1-2
v_call: TRBV3-1
clone_size: many

cdr3_nt: TGTGCCAGCAGCCGGACTAGCGGGAGGGGAGATACGCAGTATTTT
cdr3_aa: CASSRTSGRGDTQYF
d_call: TRBD2
j_call: TRBJ2-3
v_call: TRBV7-9
clone_size: many